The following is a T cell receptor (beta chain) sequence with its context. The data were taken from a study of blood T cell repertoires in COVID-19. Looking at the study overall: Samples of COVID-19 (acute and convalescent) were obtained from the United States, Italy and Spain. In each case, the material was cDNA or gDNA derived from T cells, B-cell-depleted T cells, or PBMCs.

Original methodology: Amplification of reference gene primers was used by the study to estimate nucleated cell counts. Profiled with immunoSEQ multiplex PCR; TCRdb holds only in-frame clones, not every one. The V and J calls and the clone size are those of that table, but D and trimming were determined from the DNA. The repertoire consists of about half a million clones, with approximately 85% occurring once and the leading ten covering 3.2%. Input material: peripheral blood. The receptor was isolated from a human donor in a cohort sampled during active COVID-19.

The DNA for the CDR3 is TGCGCCAGCAGCTCCGCTAGCGGGAGAAGCCCAGATACGCAGTATTTT. It is translated as CASSSASGRSPDTQYF. The J gene is TRBJ2-3, the V gene TRBV5-1; 10 bases align to TRBD2. This CDR3 spans 16 amino acids. The V gene end was trimmed by 3 bases and the J gene end by 4 bases; junction bases not matched to a gene: 8. Germline V lookup: CDR1 SGHRS, CDR2 YFSETQ.